This TCR beta chain was identified in a study of blood T cells in healthy people across ages. The germline V gene has CDR1 SNHLY and CDR2 FYNNEI. V was shortened by 4 bases and J by 1 base, with 17 bases between the two germline ends. CDR3 length: 18 amino acids. Alongside a J-beta primer mix, a sample-barcoded 5' primer served in a second PCR lasting roughly 7 to 11 cycles. Every molecule of cDNA carried a tag from a template-switch adaptor with 12 random nucleotides. TCRdb reprocessed the 5' RACE reads with MiXCR, giving one entry per CDR3 protein. Among some 1.5 million distinct CDR3 sequences listed, over 25% were seen once. No fewer than 7 million PBMCs went into each sample. This clonotype was seen more than once but under ten times.

The receptor's source is a woman aged 25 to 39 in good health. The chain couples TRBV2 to TRBJ2-6; D is unresolved. The sequenced sample was blood. The DNA of the CDR3 is TGTGCCAGCAGTGTGGCTCGCCTGTCCAATTCTGGGGCCAACGTCCTGACTTTC. This translates into CASSVARLSNSGANVLTF.